What follows are 11 T cell receptor beta chains derived from one specimen sequenced in a study of persistence of HIV-infected CD4 T cells. Anti-CD3/anti-CD28 beads served as a nonspecific positive control stimulus. CD4+ T cells upregulating both CD40 ligand and CD69 were sorted as responding cells. No antigen is known for these receptors. Sequencing used immunoSEQ version 4 in survey mode. Sequencing was performed with immunoSEQ multiplex PCR; in TCRdb, only in-frame clones are kept and a portion is missing. This sample has about 43,000 clones, with about 90% found just once. This material consisted of CD4+ T cells sorted from PBMCs after 18-hour stimulation, taken from a patient who received antiretroviral therapy. Every receptor here comes from an adult man with HIV who was CMV-seropositive.

The V gene is TRBV6-5, the J gene TRBJ2-7, with D uncertain. CDR3 length: 14 residues. Trimming took off 10 bases at V and 0 bases at J, with 16 bases between the two ends. CDR1 is MNHEY and CDR2 is SVGAGI in the germline V gene. CDR3 DNA: TGTGCCACCCTCCCAGGCGTAAGCTCCTACGAGCAGTACTTC. The encoded protein is CATLPGVSSYEQYF.

J is TRBJ1-5 and V is TRBV24-1; 9 bases line up with TRBD1. CDR3 length: 17 amino acids. J gave up 2 bases and V 2 bases, and 6 bases lay outside the gene matches. Germline lookup yields CDR1 KGHDR and CDR2 SFDVKD. The CDR3 sequence: CATSDSGTGFGNQPQHF. The CDR3 DNA reads TGTGCCACCAGTGATTCCGGGACAGGGTTCGGCAATCAGCCCCAGCATTTT.

V usage is TRBV11-2 and J usage is TRBJ2-7; D tentatively reads TRBD1 or TRBD2 (5 bases each). Germline V gene lookup returns CDR1 SGHAT and CDR2 FQNNGV. Deletions cut 1 base from V and 3 bases from J, with 13 bases between. CDR3 length equals 15 residues. The CDR3 region has the DNA TGTGCCAGCAGCTTAGGAGGGGTCCAGGGCTACGAGCAGTACTTC. Translating gives CASSLGGVQGYEQYF.

The rearrangement uses TRBV2 and TRBJ1-3; 7 bases line up with TRBD1. The CDR3 is 14 residues long. In germline, CDR1 is SNHLY, CDR2 FYNNEI. V lost 7 bases to trimming and J lost 4 bases; unmatched junction nucleotides: 7. The CDR3 DNA sequence: TGTGCCAGCACGGGGTGGACAGGAGGAAACACCATATATTTT. Protein product: CASTGWTGGNTIYF.

V and J are TRBV5-4 and TRBJ2-1, with 9 bases that match TRBD2. The CDR3 sequence is 14 residues long. With 0 bases clipped from V and 7 bases from J, the junction kept 2 bases outside the gene matches. Germline-derived CDR1 and CDR2 are SGHNT and YYREEE (reference sequence). This CDR3 reads CASSLAGLANEQFF. Written as DNA, the CDR3 is TGTGCCAGCAGCTTGGCGGGACTAGCTAATGAGCAGTTCTTC.

This clone was observed once. V and J are TRBV5-6 and TRBJ2-4; TRBD1 is a possible D gene (5 bases). V was trimmed by 6 bases and J by 0 bases, leaving 7 bases between them. The CDR3 length is 13 residues. Per the germline V gene, CDR1 is SGHDT and CDR2 is YYEEEE. The CDR3 region has the DNA TGTGCCAGCACAGGGCTAGCCAAAAACATTCAGTACTTC. Translated, it gives CASTGLAKNIQYF.

Remarks on this clone: At one of its ends the junction is not consistent with the germline gene, which may arise from a read error. The chain links TRBV11-1 to TRBJ1-1; no clear D. The germline CDR1 and CDR2 sequences are SGHAT and FQDESV (reference sequence). The CDR3 runs to 15 residues. CDR3 DNA sequence: TGTGCCAGCAGCTTAGCGCCAACCTTTAACACTGAAGTTTTCTTT. Its protein product is CASSLAPTFNTEVFF.

This chain links TRBV19 with TRBJ1-1; D is unresolved. Germline assignment: CDR1 LNHDA and CDR2 SQIVND (reference sequence). Trimming shortened V by 0 bases and J by 0 bases, and 11 bases separated the two germline ends. The CDR3 runs 16 residues. The CDR3 protein is CASSIDPAALNTEAFF. The CDR3 nucleotides are TGTGCCAGTAGTATAGACCCCGCAGCTTTGAACACTGAAGCTTTCTTT.

The V call is TRBV28, the J call TRBJ2-3; 8 bases fit TRBD2. Losses at the gene ends were 8 bases for V and 4 bases for J; bases not matched to a gene: 8. Germline V gene lookup returns CDR1 MDHEN and CDR2 SYDVKM. The CDR3 extends over 14 amino acids. The CDR3 nucleotides are TGTGCCAGCTGGGGCGGGGGGCAGGCAGATACGCAGTATTTT. It codes for CASWGGGQADTQYF.

The V and J genes are TRBV27 and TRBJ1-1; D not resolved. Germline V lookup: CDR1 MNHEY, CDR2 SMNVEV (reference sequence). This CDR3 has 17 residues. Trimming left V 4 bases short and J 0 bases short, with 18 bases between. CDR3 loop: CASSSPPPSLMNTEAFF. As DNA, the CDR3 is TGTGCCAGCAGTTCACCACCCCCGTCTCTTATGAACACTGAAGCTTTCTTT.

The gene calls are TRBV13 and TRBJ2-3, with unresolved D. Germline loops: CDR1 PRHDT, CDR2 FYEKMQ (reference sequence). The CDR3 spans 12 residues. Between the trimmed V and J ends, which lost 2 bases and 1 base, there was a span of 1 base. The CDR3 sequence: CASSLRTDTQYF. CDR3 nucleotides: TGTGCCAGCAGCTTACGCACAGATACGCAGTATTTT.